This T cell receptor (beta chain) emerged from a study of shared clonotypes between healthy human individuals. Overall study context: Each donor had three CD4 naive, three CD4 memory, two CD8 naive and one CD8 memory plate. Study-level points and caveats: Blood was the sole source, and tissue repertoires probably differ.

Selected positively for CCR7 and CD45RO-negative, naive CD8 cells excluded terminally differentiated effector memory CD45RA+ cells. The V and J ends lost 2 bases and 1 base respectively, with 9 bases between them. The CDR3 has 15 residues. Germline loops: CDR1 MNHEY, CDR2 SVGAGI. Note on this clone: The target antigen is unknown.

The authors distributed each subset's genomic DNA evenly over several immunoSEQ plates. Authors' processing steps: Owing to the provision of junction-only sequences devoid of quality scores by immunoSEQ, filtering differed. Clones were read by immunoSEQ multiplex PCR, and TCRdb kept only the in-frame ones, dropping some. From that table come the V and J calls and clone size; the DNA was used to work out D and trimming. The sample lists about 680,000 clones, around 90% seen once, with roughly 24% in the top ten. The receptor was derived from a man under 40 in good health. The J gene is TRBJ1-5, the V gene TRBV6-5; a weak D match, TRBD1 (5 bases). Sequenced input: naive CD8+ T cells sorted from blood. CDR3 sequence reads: CASSYGGGSNQPQHF. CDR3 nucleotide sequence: TGTGCCAGCAGTTACGGGGGAGGGAGCAATCAGCCCCAGCATTTT.